Included here is one TCR beta chain sequence, with context. Source study methods: Amplification of reference gene primers provided the estimated nucleated cell counts. Clones were read by immunoSEQ multiplex PCR, and TCRdb kept only the in-frame ones, dropping some. V, J and clone size are those of that table, while D and trimming were read from the DNA. Here the sample spans 250,000 to 300,000 clones, about 85% being singletons. Between the trimmed V and J ends, which lost 5 bases and 1 base, there was a span of 8 bases. CDR1 is MNHEY, CDR2 SMNVEV, per germline (reference sequence). The CDR3 contains 13 residues. This record belongs to a study of blood T cell repertoires in COVID-19. Study details: COVID-19 samples from acute and convalescent phases originated in the United States, Italy and Spain. PBMCs, B-cell-depleted T cells, or T cells provided the cDNA or gDNA that made up the material.

Sample: peripheral blood. This receptor was taken from a woman aged 45 to 65 who had recovered from COVID-19. This sequence joins TRBV27 and TRBJ1-2; no definite D call. The chain's CDR3 is CASSLSLNYGYTF. In DNA form, the CDR3 reads TGTGCCAGCAGTCTCAGTCTTAACTATGGCTACACCTTC.